Shown below are 12 T cell receptor beta chains from a single sample sequenced in a study of blood T cell repertoires in COVID-19. Sequencing used immunoSEQ multiplex PCR; TCRdb keeps in-frame clones, though not all of them. The sample includes about 78,000 clones, around 91% seen only once; the top ten take about 1%. Sequenced material: peripheral blood. These receptors came from a woman in her fifties or sixties in a cohort sampled during active COVID-19.

The CDR3, as DNA: TGTGCCTGGAGACCGGGGAGTAGCACCGGGGAGCTGTTTTTT. It yields the protein CAWRPGSSTGELFF. The chain joins TRBV30 to TRBJ2-2, with D perhaps matching TRBD2 (5 bases). The CDR3 has 14 amino acids. Trimming took off 3 bases at V and 4 bases at J, with 12 bases between the two ends. Per the germline V gene, CDR1 is GTSNPN and CDR2 is SVGIG (reference sequence).

The chain uses TRBV6-1 and TRBJ2-7; TRBD2 aligns across 13 bases. The junction had 2 bases not matched to a gene; V was cut back by 1 base and J by 2 bases. From germline, CDR1 is MNHNS and CDR2 SASEGT. The CDR3 covers 16 residues. The CDR3 nucleotides read TGTGCCAGCAGTGAAGGGGGACTAGCGGGGACCTACGAGCAGTACTTC. Translation: CASSEGGLAGTYEQYF.

CDR3 region: CASSVYSRGQDSGYTF. In DNA form, the CDR3 reads TGTGCCAGCAGCGTGTATTCCCGGGGACAGGACTCTGGCTACACCTTC. This chain uses TRBV9 with TRBJ1-2, with 8 bases that match TRBD1. Looked up from germline, CDR1 is SGDLS and CDR2 is YYNGEE. The CDR3 consists of 16 residues. V lost 2 bases, J lost 7 bases, and 13 bases stayed unmatched.

This chain links TRBV19 with TRBJ2-1; D remains ambiguous. There are 12 residues in the CDR3. The germline CDR1 and CDR2 sequences are LNHDA and SQIVND (reference sequence). Deletions cut 4 bases from V and 5 bases from J, with 6 bases between. CDR3 sequence (DNA): TGTGCCAGTAGTACCCGGGACAATGAGCAGTTCTTC. Its translation is CASSTRDNEQFF.

The gene calls are TRBV24-1 and TRBJ1-1, with D perhaps matching TRBD1 (5 bases). The germline V gene has CDR1 KGHDR and CDR2 SFDVKD. This CDR3 region has 11 residues. V shed 5 bases and J shed 10 bases, with 10 bases lying between them. CDR3 coding DNA: TGTGCCACCAGTGCCACGGGGGTAGCTTTCTTT. This gives the protein CATSATGVAFF.

A single count supports this clone. The chain combines TRBV19 with TRBJ2-1; tentatively, D is TRBD1 (6 bases). Per the germline V gene, CDR1 is LNHDA and CDR2 is SQIVND (reference sequence). Trimming cost V 7 bases and J 9 bases, with 13 bases left between them. CDR3 length equals 12 residues. CDR3 sequence (DNA): TGTGCCAGTATGGCCCCCAGGGGTGAGCAGTTCTTC. Translated: CASMAPRGEQFF.

The chain is built from TRBV5-5 and TRBJ2-7; the match to TRBD1 covers 8 bases. The CDR3 is 13 residues long. J was trimmed by 6 bases and V by 4 bases; bases with no gene match: 6. Germline CDR1 reads SGHKS; CDR2 reads YYEKEE (reference sequence). The CDR3 is CASSQGALGEQYF. CDR3 DNA sequence: TGTGCCAGCAGCCAGGGGGCGCTGGGCGAGCAGTACTTC.

The chain is built from TRBV28 and TRBJ1-6; TRBD1 might be the D (6 bases). The CDR3 extends over 14 amino acids. Per germline, CDR1 MDHEN and CDR2 SYDVKM. Trimming took off 7 bases at V and 7 bases at J, with 14 bases between the two ends. For the CDR3, the DNA is TGTGCCAGCACTAAGATACAGGGAAATTCACCCCTCCACTTT. Amino acids: CASTKIQGNSPLHF.

The chain has TRBV28 and TRBJ2-7; 7 positions agree with TRBD2. The CDR3 has 13 amino acids. The germline V gene has CDR1 MDHEN and CDR2 SYDVKM. Trimming removed 6 bases from V and 2 bases from J; junction bases left unmatched: 4. The DNA for the CDR3 is TGTGCCAGCAGGTCCGGGACTACCTACGAGCAGTACTTC. As protein: CASRSGTTYEQYF.

This clone has a single count. The chain links TRBV18 to TRBJ1-5, with D unclear. Trimming pared 6 bases from V and 8 bases from J, leaving 20 bases between. This CDR3 comprises 15 residues. CDR1 KGHSH and CDR2 LQKENI come from the germline V gene. CDR3 bases: TGTGCCAGCTCTTCGGACTTACTAAGGGAAAAGCCCCAGCATTTT. Protein product: CASSSDLLREKPQHF.

J is TRBJ2-1 and V is TRBV6-5; D is possibly TRBD2 (7 bases). Germline CDR1 and CDR2: MNHEY and SVGAGI. V was cut by 8 bases and J by 9 bases, with 11 bases left in between. The CDR3 contains 11 residues. Here the CDR3 reads CASGGGGEQFF. The CDR3 nucleotides read TGTGCCAGCGGGGGAGGGGGTGAGCAGTTCTTC.

The chain uses TRBV5-1 and TRBJ2-1, with TRBD2 identical over 12 bases. Looked up from germline, CDR1 is SGHRS and CDR2 is YFSETQ. Germline trimming cut 6 bases from V and 5 bases from J; bases unmatched to any gene: 6. CDR3 length: 15 residues. The CDR3 DNA is TGCGCCAGCACCTCGGGACTAGCGGGTGACAATGAGCAGTTCTTC. Translated, it gives CASTSGLAGDNEQFF.